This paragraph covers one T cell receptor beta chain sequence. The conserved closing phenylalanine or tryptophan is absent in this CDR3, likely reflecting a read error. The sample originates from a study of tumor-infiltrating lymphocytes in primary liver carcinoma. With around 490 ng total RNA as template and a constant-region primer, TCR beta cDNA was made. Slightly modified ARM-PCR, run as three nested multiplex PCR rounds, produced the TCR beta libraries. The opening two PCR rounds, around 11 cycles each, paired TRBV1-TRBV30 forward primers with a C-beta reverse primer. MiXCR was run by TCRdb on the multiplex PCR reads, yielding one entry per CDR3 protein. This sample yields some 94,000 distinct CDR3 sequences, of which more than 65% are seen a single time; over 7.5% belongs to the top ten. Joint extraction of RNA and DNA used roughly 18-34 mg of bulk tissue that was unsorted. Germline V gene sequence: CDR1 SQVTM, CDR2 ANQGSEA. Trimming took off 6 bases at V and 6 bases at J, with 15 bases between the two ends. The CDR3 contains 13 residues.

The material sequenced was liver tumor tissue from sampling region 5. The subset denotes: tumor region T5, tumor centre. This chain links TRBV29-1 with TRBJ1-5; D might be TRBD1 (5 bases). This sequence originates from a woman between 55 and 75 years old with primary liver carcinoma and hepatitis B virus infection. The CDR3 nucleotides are TGCAGCGTCTTAGTTTATGGGGGTCAGCCCCAGCATTAT. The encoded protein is CSVLVYGGQPQHY.